This T cell receptor beta chain was captured by sequencing in a study of cytomegalovirus exposure and HLA in healthy donors. The study's findings and limits: Some segments of the V type, notably TRBV6-2 and TRBV6-3, were excluded as indistinguishable. Data from an earlier analysis indicated that most TCR beta V segments were productive either about 87% or about 30% of the time. As was reported, the classifier diagnosed cytomegalovirus status with high specificity and sensitivity.

PCR employed 60 Vbeta and 13 Jbeta primers. Assay: immunoSEQ multiplex PCR; the TCRdb copy retains only in-frame clones and omits some. This table holds more than 140,000 clones, 82% found once. As for this clone: Its antigen is still unknown.

Trimming cost V 3 bases and J 4 bases; bases outside gene matches: 7. The CDR3 sequence is 15 residues long. CDR1 and CDR2 (germline): SGHAT, FQNNGV. The TCR originated in a young man in good health and CMV-seropositive. The specimen was PBMCs. This chain joins TRBV11-2 and TRBJ2-5; the match to TRBD1 covers 8 bases. In DNA, the CDR3 is TGTGCCAGCAGCTTTCTTACAGGGGGTGGAGAGACCCAGTACTTC. Its translation: CASSFLTGGGETQYF.